This T cell receptor beta chain was documented in a study of T cells in Graves' hyperthyroidism and ophthalmopathy. Out of 10 ml of fresh peripheral blood came the PBMCs. The TCR beta CDR3 regions underwent amplification using RNA transcripts as the source. Initially, a first-round RT-PCR of the TCR CDR3 employed the HTBI primer set. Each CDR3 protein is one row after TCRdb ran MiXCR on the multiplex PCR reads. The sample holds roughly 93,000 distinct CDR3 sequences, roughly 56% seen once. V dropped 4 bases and J dropped 3 bases, with 4 bases sitting between them. Germline V gene sequence: CDR1 SGHTA, CDR2 FQGNSA. The CDR3 sequence is 11 residues long.

The material sequenced was blood. The J gene is TRBJ2-7, the V gene TRBV7-2; D is ambiguous. The receptor comes from a woman aged 40-49 years with Graves' hyperthyroidism. In nucleotides, the CDR3 is TGTGCCAGCAGCTCGGTCTACGAGCAGTACTTC. Translated: CASSSVYEQYF.